Below are 30 T cell receptor beta chains sequenced from a single sample in a study of radiation and T cells in renal cell carcinoma. As to time point: baseline pretreatment blood. Specified treatment: 15 Gy SBRT to primary tumor, nephrectomy 4 weeks later. Profiling relied on immunoSEQ multiplex PCR, and the TCRdb table lists in-frame clones only, not all of them. The repertoire holds approximately 110,000 clones, with 80% to 85% as singletons. Sequenced here: blood, sampled from a patient whose treatment included radiotherapy and nephrectomy. These receptors were obtained from a woman aged 55 to 70 with renal cell carcinoma.

V gene TRBV5-1 combines with J gene TRBJ1-6; possibly TRBD1 for D (5 bases). The CDR3 spans 13 residues. V lost 1 base to trimming and J lost 13 bases, with 12 bases between them. Germline CDR1 reads SGHRS; CDR2 reads YFSETQ. The CDR3 loop reads CASSLNGGWPLHF. In DNA form, the CDR3 reads TGCGCCAGCAGCTTGAACGGGGGGTGGCCCCTCCACTTT.

V and J are TRBV11-2 and TRBJ1-2, with TRBD1 matching 7 bases. Trimming cost V 4 bases and J 8 bases; bases outside gene matches: 10. The CDR3 is 14 residues long. The germline V gene has CDR1 SGHAT and CDR2 FQNNGV. In DNA, the CDR3 is TGTGCCAGCAGCTCATGGACAGGACGCCAGGGCTACACCTTC. This translates into CASSSWTGRQGYTF.

In nucleotides, the CDR3 is TGTGCCAGCAGCCGATACCGGGGGTCTGCAACTAATGAAAAACTGTTTTTT. Amino acid sequence: CASSRYRGSATNEKLFF. The chain recombines TRBV5-4 with TRBJ1-4, with D possibly TRBD1 on 5 matching bases. CDR3 length equals 17 residues. Trimming shortened V by 4 bases and J by 0 bases, and 16 bases separated the two germline ends. Germline-derived CDR1 and CDR2 are SGHNT and YYREEE (reference sequence).

The chain couples TRBV11-2 to TRBJ2-7; 7 bases are a match to TRBD1. The CDR3 has 14 amino acids. Unmatched junction bases numbered 5, after V lost 4 bases and J lost 2 bases. CDR1 and CDR2 from the germline V gene are SGHAT and FQNNGV. The CDR3 protein is CASSSRTGAYEQYF. The CDR3 nucleotides are TGTGCCAGCAGCTCCCGGACAGGAGCCTACGAGCAGTACTTC.

This chain links TRBV9 with TRBJ1-3; 8 bases are shared with TRBD1. V dropped 0 bases and J dropped 4; count of bases not matched to a gene: 6. There are 16 residues in the CDR3. The germline gives CDR1 SGDLS, CDR2 YYNGEE. The CDR3 region has the DNA TGTGCCAGCAGCGTAGCGGCAGGGGGCTCAGGAAACACCATATATTTT. Translated, it gives CASSVAAGGSGNTIYF.

The rearrangement uses TRBV27 and TRBJ1-4, with 8 bases aligning to TRBD1. This CDR3 is 14 amino acids long. CDR1 and CDR2 (germline): MNHEY, SMNVEV (reference sequence). V was pared by 6 bases and J by 8 bases, with 8 bases of the junction left unmatched. As DNA, the CDR3 is TGTGCCAGCAGGATGACAGGGGTTGGAGAAAAACTGTTTTTT. The encoded protein is CASRMTGVGEKLFF.

V and J are TRBV7-2 and TRBJ1-2, with D perhaps TRBD1 (5 bases). This CDR3 contains 15 residues. Trimming pared 5 bases from V and 3 bases from J, leaving 16 bases between. Germline V gives CDR1 SGHTA, CDR2 FQGNSA. CDR3 DNA: TGTGCCAGCAGCCCCGGGAGCTGGGGCGACTATGGCTACACCTTC. Amino acids: CASSPGSWGDYGYTF. The whole variable domain, remainder taken from reference TRBV7-2 and TRBJ1-2, is GAGVSQSPSNKVTEKGKDVELRCDPISGHTALYWYRQSLGQGLEFLIYFQGNSAPDKSGLPSDRFSAERTGGSVSTLTIQRTQQEDSAVYLCASSPGSWGDYGYTFGSGTRLTVV.

In DNA form, the CDR3 reads TGTGCCAGCAGCCAGCTGACAGGGGGAAGGACCGGGGAGCTGTTTTTT. This encodes CASSQLTGGRTGELFF. The chain joins TRBV5-4 to TRBJ2-2; 9 positions match TRBD1. This CDR3 comprises 16 residues. Germline lookup yields CDR1 SGHNT and CDR2 YYREEE (reference sequence). J gave up 5 bases and V 4 bases, and 9 bases lay outside the gene matches.

The chain joins TRBV29-1 to TRBJ1-1; no clear D gene. This CDR3 region has 12 residues. V was trimmed by 7 bases and J by 0 bases, leaving 9 bases between them. Germline CDR1 is SQVTM and CDR2 is ANQGSEA. The CDR3 sequence is CSASPVNTEAFF. CDR3 nucleotides: TGCAGCGCCTCACCGGTGAACACTGAAGCTTTCTTT.

Regarding this clone: The same CDR3 arises from other DNA sequences in this sample as well. J is TRBJ2-3 and V is TRBV6-5; possibly TRBD2 for D (6 bases). V was cut by 5 bases and J by 8 bases, with 14 bases left in between. The CDR3 consists of 13 residues. Germline V gives CDR1 MNHEY, CDR2 SVGAGI. In DNA form, the CDR3 reads TGTGCCAGCAGTAATCAGCGGGTGGCTACGCAGTATTTT. Its translation: CASSNQRVATQYF.

CDR3 sequence: CASSILTGPNNQPQHF. The DNA for the CDR3 is TGTGCCAGCAGTATATTGACAGGGCCCAACAATCAGCCCCAGCATTTT. The chain employs TRBV28 and TRBJ1-5; 7 bases match TRBD1. The CDR3 extends over 16 amino acids. The J segment lost 3 bases and the V segment lost 5 bases, leaving 10 bases of the junction unmatched. Germline loops: CDR1 MDHEN, CDR2 SYDVKM.

The chain has TRBV4-1 and TRBJ2-5, with D perhaps being TRBD1 or TRBD2 (5 bases each). Matching the DNA end better, TRBJ2-7 makes the J call doubtful. The CDR3 runs to 15 residues. Germline loops: CDR1 MGHRA, CDR2 YSYEKL. The CDR3 DNA sequence: TGCGCCAGCAGCCAAGATGAGGGGCAGTCCTACGAGCAGTACTTC. Its protein is CASSQDEGQSYEQYF.

This chain links TRBV25-1 with TRBJ2-1; D is ambiguous. The germline V gene encodes CDR1 MGHDK and CDR2 SYGVNS. Trimming left V 7 bases short and J 8 bases short, with 18 bases between. The CDR3 has 14 residues. In DNA, the CDR3 is TGTGCCAGCACCCGGATCCCCGTTCGCCATGAGCAGTTCTTC. Its protein is CASTRIPVRHEQFF.

V is TRBV9 and J is TRBJ1-1; D might be TRBD1 (5 bases). Trimming shortened V by 2 bases and J by 1 base, and 12 bases separated the two germline ends. This CDR3 has 15 residues. The germline gives CDR1 SGDLS, CDR2 YYNGEE. The CDR3 DNA reads TGTGCCAGCAGCGTCGGGACTCCAGGGAACACTGAAGCTTTCTTT. It specifies CASSVGTPGNTEAFF. Supplemented by reference TRBV9 and TRBJ1-1, the full variable domain reads DSGVTQTPKHLITATGQRVTLRCSPRSGDLSVYWYQQSLDQGLQFLIQYYNGEERAKGNILERFSAQQFPDLHSELNLSSLELGDSALYFCASSVGTPGNTEAFFGQGTRLTVV.

The chain is built from TRBV19 and TRBJ2-1, with unresolved D. The V end lost 5 bases, the J end lost 6 bases, and 8 bases lay between the germline ends. The V gene's germline CDR1 is LNHDA and CDR2 SQIVND (reference sequence). The CDR3 runs to 12 residues. The DNA for the CDR3 is TGTGCCAGTAGTTACAGTATCAATGAGCAGTTCTTC. Amino acid sequence: CASSYSINEQFF. The whole variable domain, remainder taken from reference TRBV19 and TRBJ2-1, is DGGITQSPKYLFRKEGQNVTLSCEQNLNHDAMYWYRQDPGQGLRLIYYSQIVNDFQKGDIAEGYSVSREKKESFPLTVTSAQKNPTAFYLCASSYSINEQFFGPGTRLTVL.

The J gene is TRBJ1-6, the V gene TRBV27; no firm D call. This CDR3 contains 14 residues. V lost 7 bases, J lost 7 bases, and 14 bases lay in between. In germline, CDR1 is MNHEY, CDR2 SMNVEV (reference sequence). CDR3 sequence (DNA): TGTGCCAGCAATACGTCCCCAATAAATTCACCCCTCCACTTT. Residues: CASNTSPINSPLHF.

This clone came up a few times. This CDR3 reads CASGYWETEAFF. In DNA, the CDR3 is TGTGCCAGCGGGTACTGGGAGACTGAAGCTTTCTTT. The chain joins TRBV2 to TRBJ1-1; D remains unclear. With 8 bases removed from V and 5 bases from J, the gap between germline ends came to 12 bases. Germline values: CDR1 SNHLY, CDR2 FYNNEI. The CDR3 totals 12 residues.

This chain connects TRBV6-5 to TRBJ2-1; TRBD2 matches at 11 bases. The V and J ends lost 5 bases and 8 bases, in that order; junction bases with no gene match: 8. Germline values: CDR1 MNHEY, CDR2 SVGAGI. This CDR3 has 15 amino acids. The CDR3 DNA is TGTGCCAGCAGTCCAATGACTAGCGGGAACGATGAGCAGTTCTTC. Its protein product is CASSPMTSGNDEQFF.

The chain employs TRBV9 and TRBJ1-6, with unresolved D. Germline-derived CDR1 and CDR2 are SGDLS and YYNGEE. Trimming left V 3 bases short and J 7 bases short, with 14 bases between. The CDR3 is made up of 15 amino acids. CDR3 in amino acids: CASSGINSQNSPLHF. CDR3 sequence (DNA): TGTGCCAGCAGCGGGATAAACAGCCAGAATTCACCCCTCCACTTT.

This chain links TRBV27 with TRBJ1-1, with unresolved D. Germline CDR1 reads MNHEY; CDR2 reads SMNVEV (reference sequence). V lost 6 bases and J 1 base, leaving 12 bases between the germline ends. This CDR3 has 14 residues. The CDR3 coding sequence is TGTGCCAGCAGCCCCGGCTTGGGGAACACTGAAGCTTTCTTT. Amino acids: CASSPGLGNTEAFF.

V gene TRBV5-1 combines with J gene TRBJ2-3; D remains ambiguous. The CDR3 covers 14 residues. Trimming took off 4 bases at V and 2 bases at J, with 11 bases between the two ends. The germline CDR1 and CDR2 sequences are SGHRS and YFSETQ. The CDR3 DNA sequence: TGCGCCAGCAGCCGGCAGCTCCTCACAGATACGCAGTATTTT. Translation gives CASSRQLLTDTQYF.

This clone appeared a few times. The chain links TRBV2 to TRBJ2-4, with a possible D match to TRBD2 (6 bases). The CDR3 runs to 14 residues. Trimming pared 8 bases from V and 1 base from J, leaving 12 bases between. Germline V lookup: CDR1 SNHLY, CDR2 FYNNEI. This chain's CDR3 is CASGASVAKNIQYF. The CDR3 coding sequence is TGTGCCAGCGGGGCTAGCGTTGCCAAAAACATTCAGTACTTC.

The chain employs TRBV9 and TRBJ1-3, with D uncertain. V was shortened by 1 base and J by 3 bases, with 8 bases between the two germline ends. This CDR3 region has 14 residues. The V gene's germline CDR1 is SGDLS and CDR2 YYNGEE. The CDR3 reads CASSVRSGGNTIYF. The CDR3 DNA follows: TGTGCCAGCAGCGTAAGGTCTGGTGGAAACACCATATATTTT.

This chain links TRBV19 with TRBJ2-2; D might be TRBD1 (5 bases). CDR3 size: 14 residues. The V gene's germline CDR1 is LNHDA and CDR2 SQIVND (reference sequence). The V end was cut by 1 base, the J end by 5 bases, with 8 bases between. The DNA for the CDR3 is TGTGCCAGTAGTATAGGTGCAGGGACCGGGGAGCTGTTTTTT. As protein: CASSIGAGTGELFF.

This clone showed up just a few times. This rearrangement joins TRBV6-5 to TRBJ1-5, with 11 bases matching TRBD1. With V trimmed by 6 bases and J by 6 bases, 1 base remained unmatched. This CDR3 contains 13 residues. CDR1 and CDR2 (germline): MNHEY, SVGAGI. The CDR3 loop reads CASRGTGGQPQHF. As DNA, the CDR3 is TGTGCCAGCAGGGGGACAGGGGGTCAGCCCCAGCATTTT.

V and J are TRBV9 and TRBJ1-6; TRBD1 matches at 8 bases. The germline gives CDR1 SGDLS, CDR2 YYNGEE. V shed 0 bases, J shed 4 bases, and the junction held 9 bases outside the gene matches. The CDR3 loop spans 18 amino acids. Here the CDR3 reads CASSVEGIGQGYNSPLHF. In DNA, the CDR3 is TGTGCCAGCAGCGTAGAGGGGATTGGACAGGGATATAATTCACCCCTCCACTTT.

The chain couples TRBV5-4 to TRBJ2-2; 7 bases fit TRBD2. Trimming took 9 bases from V and 7 from J; bases not matched to a gene: 9. The germline V gene has CDR1 SGHNT and CDR2 YYREEE (reference sequence). This CDR3 has 13 residues. The CDR3 is CATTPGGGGELFF. CDR3 DNA: TGTGCCACTACCCCTGGGGGGGGCGGGGAGCTGTTTTTT.

The V and J genes are TRBV4-2 and TRBJ1-2; D unclear. V was clipped by 0 bases and J by 7 bases, with 12 bases between them. The CDR3 runs 14 residues. The germline V gene encodes CDR1 LGHNA and CDR2 YNFKEQ. CDR3 residues: CASSQESGVGGYTF. The CDR3, as DNA: TGTGCCAGCAGCCAAGAATCGGGAGTCGGTGGCTACACCTTC.

This clone was detected only a few times. This chain connects TRBV5-8 to TRBJ1-1; no clear D gene. V shed 0 bases and J shed 3 bases, with 6 bases lying between them. CDR1 and CDR2 (germline): SGHTS, YDEGEE. The CDR3 length is 13 residues. The CDR3 sequence is CASSLEKYTEAFF. Written as DNA, the CDR3 is TGTGCCAGCAGCTTGGAGAAGTACACTGAAGCTTTCTTT.

The chain is built from TRBV7-2 and TRBJ2-3; TRBD2 is a possible D gene (6 bases). Germline V lookup: CDR1 SGHTA, CDR2 FQGNSA. The ends were cut back, 4 bases at V and 2 bases at J, with 10 bases in the middle. This CDR3 is 14 amino acids long. This CDR3 is CASSWARDTDTQYF. For the CDR3, the DNA is TGTGCCAGCAGCTGGGCGCGGGACACAGATACGCAGTATTTT.